This TCR beta chain was retrieved from a study of T cell repertoires in cytomegalovirus infection. Study context: Recently identified HLA-C-restricted CMV epitopes were used, and well-studied HLA-B-restricted CMV epitopes were used as well. Overall study findings and caveats: The ex vivo response showed dominance by HLA-C-restricted CMV-specific TCR beta clonotypes.

About this clonotype itself: Antigen unknown.

This CDR3 is built from 13 residues. Germline assignment: CDR1 SGHTA and CDR2 FQGNSA. Trimming stripped 5 bases from V and 4 bases from J, with 11 bases between. TCRdb re-called the reads with MiXCR, one entry per CDR3 protein. This sample carries a few hundred thousand distinct CDR3 sequences, over 35% of them seen once, and the ten largest clones take 48%. The chain couples TRBV7-2 to TRBJ2-5, with D uncertain. The source material was cultured PBMCs, sampled from culture after CMV antigen stimulation. This clonotype originated in a human donor in good health (CMV status not recorded). Some clones in this sample may be carry-over from other donors' samples. Here the CDR3 DNA reads TGTGCCAGCAGCATCAGCGCCCCAGAGACCCAGTACTTC. Residues: CASSISAPETQYF.